Each of the 20 T cell receptor beta chains below was sequenced from the same sample in a study of blood T cells in healthy people across ages. With a J-beta primer mix and a sample-barcoded 5' primer, a second PCR ran about 7 to 11 cycles. MiXCR was run by TCRdb on the 5' RACE reads, yielding one entry per CDR3 protein. The sample lists 1.5 million to 2 million distinct CDR3 sequences, roughly 43% occurring once. The sequencing input was blood. The receptors derive from a human donor in good health.

Only a few counts were recorded for this clonotype. The chain employs TRBV7-8 and TRBJ1-2; 7 nucleotides align to TRBD1. The CDR3 spans 17 residues. Germline CDR1 and CDR2: SGHVS and FQNEAQ. J gave up 4 bases and V 5 bases, and 16 bases lay outside the gene matches. The CDR3 coding sequence is TGTGCCAGCAGCCCACAAAGGACAGGCCGTCCAGTCTATGGCTACACCTTC. Protein sequence: CASSPQRTGRPVYGYTF.

CDR3 amino acids: CASSYRVDTDTQYF. DNA of the CDR3: TGTGCCAGCAGTTATCGCGTTGACACAGATACGCAGTATTTT. This chain joins TRBV6-5 and TRBJ2-3; D not resolved. Germline CDR1 and CDR2: MNHEY and SVGAGI. This CDR3 has 14 amino acids. Trimming removed 3 bases at V and 2 bases at J, with 9 bases between.

J is TRBJ1-1 and V is TRBV5-1; D remains unclear. V lost 7 bases and J lost 4, with 14 bases in between. Germline loops: CDR1 SGHRS, CDR2 YFSETQ. This CDR3 has 13 residues. CDR3 DNA sequence: TGCGCCAGCTTGGCCCCAGCAGTCACTGAAGCTTTCTTT. Translated, it gives CASLAPAVTEAFF.

This chain connects TRBV25-1 to TRBJ2-1; the match to TRBD1 covers 9 bases. The V and J ends lost 3 bases and 8 bases, in that order; junction bases with no gene match: 11. The germline V gene has CDR1 MGHDK and CDR2 SYGVNS. The CDR3 spans 16 residues. The CDR3: CASSDDVGQGVYEQFF. The CDR3 nucleotides are TGTGCCAGCAGTGATGATGTGGGACAGGGCGTCTATGAGCAGTTCTTC.

V is TRBV20-1 and J is TRBJ2-1; D is perhaps TRBD2 (6 bases). V lost 7 bases, J lost 8 bases, and 15 bases lay in between. CDR1 and CDR2 (germline): DFQATT, SNEGSKA (reference sequence). This CDR3 region has 12 residues. The CDR3, as DNA: TGCAGTGTCCAGCGGGCGGTGCATGAGCAGTTCTTC. Its protein product is CSVQRAVHEQFF.

This chain uses TRBV4-3 with TRBJ2-2; D is perhaps TRBD1 or TRBD2 (5 bases each). V was cut by 0 bases and J by 7 bases, with 18 bases left in between. The CDR3 has 17 amino acids. Germline V gives CDR1 LGHNA, CDR2 YSLEER. This CDR3 is CASSQDSGTEGRGELFF. CDR3 in DNA: TGCGCCAGCAGCCAAGACTCCGGGACCGAAGGACGCGGGGAGCTGTTTTTT.

The rearrangement joins TRBV6-2 or TRBV6-3 to TRBJ2-1; 7 bases are shared with TRBD2. Germline loops: CDR1 MNHEY, CDR2 SVGEGT. V dropped 0 bases and J dropped 10; count of bases not matched to a gene: 18. CDR3 length: 18 residues. CDR3 sequence reads: CASSYSPTLPGLINEQFF. The CDR3 nucleotides read TGTGCCAGCAGTTACTCGCCGACCCTACCGGGACTAATCAACGAGCAGTTCTTC.

This clonotype occurred a few times. The CDR3 DNA is TGCAGTGCTAGGACCGACAGGGACTATGGCTACACCTTC. It is translated as CSARTDRDYGYTF. J is TRBJ1-2 and V is TRBV20-1, with 7 bases matching TRBD1. The V segment lost 3 bases and the J segment 3 bases; nucleotides outside the gene matches: 4. CDR3 length equals 13 residues. Germline V gives CDR1 DFQATT, CDR2 SNEGSKA (reference sequence).

As concerns this clonotype: One base away lies a much larger clone, so this may be a sequencing read error. CDR3 in DNA: TGCAGTGGTGGGGGGGGGGAAGATACGCAGTATTTT. Translating it yields CSGGGGEDTQYF. The chain uses TRBV20-1 and TRBJ2-3; 7 positions match TRBD2. Germline assignment: CDR1 DFQATT and CDR2 SNEGSKA (reference sequence). The CDR3 runs 12 residues. The trim removed 7 bases at V and 5 bases at J, leaving 6 bases unmatched.

This clonotype was picked up one time. Possible read error: a much larger clone is one base away. The chain recombines TRBV29-1 with TRBJ2-5, with 7 bases matching TRBD1. CDR3 length: 17 amino acids. J lost 1 base, V lost 4 bases, and 15 bases had no gene match. Germline V gives CDR1 SQVTM, CDR2 ANQGSEA. CDR3 protein: CSVGRWQGVMTQETQYF. The CDR3 coding sequence is TGCAGCGTTGGAAGATGGCAGGGGGTCATGACCCAAGAGACCCAGTACTTC.

This sequence joins TRBV4-3 and TRBJ1-1; TRBD1 matches at 7 bases. The ends lost 1 base at V and 1 base at J; junction bases unmatched: 9. The germline CDR1 and CDR2 sequences are LGHNA and YSLEER. The CDR3 has 17 amino acids. In DNA form, the CDR3 reads TGCGCCAGCAGCCAAGTTCTCGGGGGACAGCAGAACACTGAAGCTTTCTTT. Its protein product is CASSQVLGGQQNTEAFF.

This sequence joins TRBV4-3 and TRBJ1-4; tentative D call: TRBD1 (5 bases). This CDR3 spans 15 amino acids. V dropped 4 bases and J dropped 4 bases, with 13 bases sitting between them. Germline V gene data show CDR1 as LGHNA and CDR2 as YSLEER. The CDR3 DNA sequence: TGCGCCAGCAGCCTTGGGGGACTCGATAATGAAAAACTGTTTTTT. It yields the protein CASSLGGLDNEKLFF.

V and J are TRBV29-1 and TRBJ1-1; 7 positions match TRBD1. Germline V CDR1 and CDR2: SQVTM, ANQGSEA. The length of the CDR3 is 14 residues. For the CDR3, the DNA is TGCAGTGGGACGGGGACAGCAGATCACACTGAAGCTTTCTTT. Translated, it gives CSGTGTADHTEAFF.

The CDR3 region is CASSLPSRLEQYF. The DNA for the CDR3 is TGCGCCAGCAGCTTGCCCAGCAGGCTCGAGCAGTACTTC. V gene TRBV5-1 combines with J gene TRBJ2-7; D not certain. The CDR3 has 13 amino acids. Trimming shortened V by 1 base and J by 6 bases, and 11 bases separated the two germline ends. CDR1 and CDR2 from the germline V gene are SGHRS and YFSETQ. Full variable domain (rest looked up from reference TRBV5-1 and TRBJ2-7): KAGVTQTPRYLIKTRGQQVTLSCSPISGHRSVSWYQQTPGQGLQFLFEYFSETQRNKGNFPGRFSGRQFSNSRSEMNVSTLELGDSALYLCASSLPSRLEQYFGPGTRLTVT.

This clonotype has a handful of counts. CDR3 DNA sequence: TGCAGTGCTCCTAGACAGGAAAACACTGAAGCTTTCTTT. Its protein product is CSAPRQENTEAFF. This chain uses TRBV20-1 with TRBJ1-1, with TRBD1 as a possible D gene (6 bases). V gave up 5 bases and J gave up 2 bases, with 12 bases separating them. This CDR3 has 13 amino acids. The germline CDR1 and CDR2 sequences are DFQATT and SNEGSKA (reference sequence).

This clonotype turned up a few times. The rearrangement joins TRBV12-3 or TRBV12-4 to TRBJ1-4; TRBD1 aligns across 7 bases. Trimming removed 5 bases from V and 7 bases from J; junction bases left unmatched: 10. The CDR3 has 15 residues. CDR3 sequence: CASSTSTGAGEKLFF. In DNA form, the CDR3 reads TGTGCCAGCAGTACTTCAACAGGGGCCGGTGAAAAACTGTTTTTT.

The chain has TRBV29-1 and TRBJ2-5; D is perhaps TRBD2 (7 bases). The CDR3 is 13 residues long. The germline CDR1 and CDR2 sequences are SQVTM and ANQGSEA. Trimming stripped 8 bases from V and 5 bases from J, with 18 bases between. The CDR3 spells CSHRRGGGETQYF. The DNA of the CDR3 is TGCAGCCATAGAAGGGGGGGCGGGGAGACCCAGTACTTC.

About this clonotype itself: Germline is not matched at one junction end, which may reflect a read error. This chain joins TRBV12-3 or TRBV12-4 and TRBJ2-7, with D maybe TRBD2 (6 bases). This CDR3 has 12 residues. CDR3: CAGRWGAYEQYF. DNA for the CDR3: TGTGCCGGCAGGTGGGGGGCCTACGAGCAGTACTTC.

This chain uses TRBV20-1 with TRBJ2-7; unclear D gene. The CDR3 spans 14 residues. Germline CDR1 is DFQATT and CDR2 is SNEGSKA (reference sequence). The germline V and J ends were trimmed by 0 bases and 5 bases, with 14 bases remaining between them. For the CDR3, the DNA is TGCAGTGCTAGAGAAACTGGATCAAGGGACGAGCAGTACTTC. It translates to CSARETGSRDEQYF.

The CDR3 nucleotides read TGTGCCAGCAGCTCATATCGACAGGGCAATCAGCCCCAGCATTTT. Its protein product is CASSSYRQGNQPQHF. The V gene is TRBV7-2, the J gene TRBJ1-5; TRBD1 is a possible D gene (6 bases). V was cut by 4 bases and J by 2 bases, with 12 bases left in between. The CDR3 spans 15 residues. Per germline, CDR1 SGHTA and CDR2 FQGNSA.